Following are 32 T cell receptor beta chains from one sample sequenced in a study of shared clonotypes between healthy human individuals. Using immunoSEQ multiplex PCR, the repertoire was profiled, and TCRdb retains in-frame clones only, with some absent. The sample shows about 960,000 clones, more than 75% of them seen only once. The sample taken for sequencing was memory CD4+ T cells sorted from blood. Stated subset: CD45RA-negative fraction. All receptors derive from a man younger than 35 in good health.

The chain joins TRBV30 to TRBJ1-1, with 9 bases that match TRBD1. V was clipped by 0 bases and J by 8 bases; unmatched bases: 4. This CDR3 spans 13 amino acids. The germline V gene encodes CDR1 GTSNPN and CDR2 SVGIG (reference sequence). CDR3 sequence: CAWSVQQGAEAFF. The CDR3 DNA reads TGTGCCTGGAGTGTACAACAGGGGGCCGAAGCTTTCTTT.

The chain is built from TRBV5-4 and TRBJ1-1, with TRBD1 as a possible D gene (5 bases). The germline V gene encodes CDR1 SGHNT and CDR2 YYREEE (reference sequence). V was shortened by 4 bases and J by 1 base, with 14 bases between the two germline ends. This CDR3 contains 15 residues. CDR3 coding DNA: TGTGCCAGCAGCAGGGCGGGACGGCAGAACACTGAAGCTTTCTTT. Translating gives CASSRAGRQNTEAFF.

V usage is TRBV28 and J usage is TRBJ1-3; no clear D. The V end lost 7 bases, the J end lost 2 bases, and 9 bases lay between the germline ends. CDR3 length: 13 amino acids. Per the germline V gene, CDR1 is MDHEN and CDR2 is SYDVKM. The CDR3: CASTPNPGNTIYF. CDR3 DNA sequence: TGTGCCAGCACCCCCAATCCTGGAAACACCATATATTTT.

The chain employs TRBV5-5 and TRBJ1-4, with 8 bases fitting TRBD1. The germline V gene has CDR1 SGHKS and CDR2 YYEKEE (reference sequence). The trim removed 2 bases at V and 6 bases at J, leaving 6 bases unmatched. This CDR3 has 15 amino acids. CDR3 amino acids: CASSFDRGADEKLFF. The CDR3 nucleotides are TGTGCCAGCAGCTTTGACAGGGGTGCTGATGAAAAACTGTTTTTT.

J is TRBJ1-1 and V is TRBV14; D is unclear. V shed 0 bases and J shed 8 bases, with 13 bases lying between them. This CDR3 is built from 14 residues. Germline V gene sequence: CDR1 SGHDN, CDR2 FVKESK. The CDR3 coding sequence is TGTGCCAGCAGCCAAGATTTATTGGGTTCGGAAGCTTTCTTT. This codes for CASSQDLLGSEAFF.

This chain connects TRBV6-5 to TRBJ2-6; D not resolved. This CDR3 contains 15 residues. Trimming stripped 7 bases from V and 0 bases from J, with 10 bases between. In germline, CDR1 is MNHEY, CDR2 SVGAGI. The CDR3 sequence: CASNKANSGANVLTF. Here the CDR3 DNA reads TGTGCCAGCAATAAGGCGAACTCTGGGGCCAACGTCCTGACTTTC.

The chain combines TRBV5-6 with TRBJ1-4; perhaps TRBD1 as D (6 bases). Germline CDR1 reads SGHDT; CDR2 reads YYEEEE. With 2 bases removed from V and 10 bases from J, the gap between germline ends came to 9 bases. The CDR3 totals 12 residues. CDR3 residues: CASSFQGLKLFF. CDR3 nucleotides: TGTGCCAGCAGCTTTCAGGGGCTAAAACTGTTTTTT.

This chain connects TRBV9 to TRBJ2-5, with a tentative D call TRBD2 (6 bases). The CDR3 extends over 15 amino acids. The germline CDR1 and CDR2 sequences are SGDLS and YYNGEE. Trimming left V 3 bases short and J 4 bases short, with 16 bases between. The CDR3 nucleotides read TGTGCCAGCAGCGGCCCCGGGGGAGGCTCAGAGACCCAGTACTTC. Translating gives CASSGPGGGSETQYF.

CDR3 loop: CASSVATSAGAETQYF. DNA of the CDR3: TGTGCCAGCAGCGTAGCTACAAGCGCTGGTGCCGAGACCCAGTACTTC. V is TRBV9 and J is TRBJ2-5; the D is unclear. Trimming left V 0 bases short and J 5 bases short, with 17 bases between. CDR3 length: 16 amino acids. Germline CDR1 reads SGDLS; CDR2 reads YYNGEE.

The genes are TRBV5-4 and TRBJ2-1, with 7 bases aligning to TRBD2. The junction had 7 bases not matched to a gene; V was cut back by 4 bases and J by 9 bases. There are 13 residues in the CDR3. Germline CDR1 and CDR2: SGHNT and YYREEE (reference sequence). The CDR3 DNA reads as TGTGCCAGCAGCACGAACACGGGGGGTGAGCAGTTCTTC. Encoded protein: CASSTNTGGEQFF.

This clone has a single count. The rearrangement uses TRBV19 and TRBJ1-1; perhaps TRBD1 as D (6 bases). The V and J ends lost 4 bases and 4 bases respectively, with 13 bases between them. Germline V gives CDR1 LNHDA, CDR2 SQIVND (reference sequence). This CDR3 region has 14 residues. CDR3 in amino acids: CASSNPGASTEAFF. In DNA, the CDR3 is TGTGCCAGTAGTAACCCAGGGGCTAGCACTGAAGCTTTCTTT. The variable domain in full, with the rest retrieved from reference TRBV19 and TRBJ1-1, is DGGITQSPKYLFRKEGQNVTLSCEQNLNHDAMYWYRQDPGQGLRLIYYSQIVNDFQKGDIAEGYSVSREKKESFPLTVTSAQKNPTAFYLCASSNPGASTEAFFGQGTRLTVV.

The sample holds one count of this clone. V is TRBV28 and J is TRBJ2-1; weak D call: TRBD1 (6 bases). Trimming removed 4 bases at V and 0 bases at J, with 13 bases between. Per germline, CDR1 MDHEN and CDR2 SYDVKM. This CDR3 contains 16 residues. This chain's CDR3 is CASSSQGTFSYNEQFF. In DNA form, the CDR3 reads TGTGCCAGCAGTTCACAGGGAACTTTCTCCTACAATGAGCAGTTCTTC.

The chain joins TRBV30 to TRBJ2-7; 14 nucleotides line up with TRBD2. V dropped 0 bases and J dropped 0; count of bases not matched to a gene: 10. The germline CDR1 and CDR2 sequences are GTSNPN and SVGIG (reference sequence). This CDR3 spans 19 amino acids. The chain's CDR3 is CAWSVMRGTSGRASYEQYF. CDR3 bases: TGTGCCTGGAGTGTAATGAGAGGGACTAGCGGGAGAGCCTCCTACGAGCAGTACTTC.

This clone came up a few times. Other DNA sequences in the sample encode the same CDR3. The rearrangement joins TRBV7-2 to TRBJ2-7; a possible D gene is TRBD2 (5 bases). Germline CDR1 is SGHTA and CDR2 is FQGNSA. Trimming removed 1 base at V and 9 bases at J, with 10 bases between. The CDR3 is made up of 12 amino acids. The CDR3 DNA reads TGTGCCAGCAGCTTAGTGGGAGCAGGGCAGTACTTC. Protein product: CASSLVGAGQYF.

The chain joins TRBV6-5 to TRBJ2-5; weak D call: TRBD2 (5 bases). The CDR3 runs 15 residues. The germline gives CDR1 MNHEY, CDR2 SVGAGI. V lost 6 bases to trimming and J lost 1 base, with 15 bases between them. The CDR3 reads CASRPRGEGQETQYF. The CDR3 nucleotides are TGTGCCAGCAGACCCCGGGGAGAGGGCCAAGAGACCCAGTACTTC.

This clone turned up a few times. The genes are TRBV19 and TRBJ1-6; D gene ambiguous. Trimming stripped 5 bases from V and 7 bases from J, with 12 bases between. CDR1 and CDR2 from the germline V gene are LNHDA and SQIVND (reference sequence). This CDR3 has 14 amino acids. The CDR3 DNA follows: TGTGCCAGTAGTGCCGGGAGCATCAATTCACCCCTCCACTTT. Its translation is CASSAGSINSPLHF. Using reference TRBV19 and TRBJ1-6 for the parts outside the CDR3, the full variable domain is DGGITQSPKYLFRKEGQNVTLSCEQNLNHDAMYWYRQDPGQGLRLIYYSQIVNDFQKGDIAEGYSVSREKKESFPLTVTSAQKNPTAFYLCASSAGSINSPLHFGNGTRLTVT.

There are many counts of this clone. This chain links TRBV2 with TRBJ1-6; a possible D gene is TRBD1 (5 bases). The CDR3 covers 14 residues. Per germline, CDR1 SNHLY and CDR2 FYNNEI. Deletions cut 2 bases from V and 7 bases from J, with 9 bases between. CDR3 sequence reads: CASSEQGSNSPLHF. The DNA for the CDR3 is TGTGCCAGCAGTGAACAGGGTTCGAATTCACCCCTCCACTTT.

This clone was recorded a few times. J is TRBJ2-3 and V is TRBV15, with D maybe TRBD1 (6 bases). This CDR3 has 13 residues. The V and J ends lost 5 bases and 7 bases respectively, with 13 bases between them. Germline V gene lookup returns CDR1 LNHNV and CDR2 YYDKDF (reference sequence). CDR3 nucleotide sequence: TGTGCCACCAGCGGACAGAACACCAATACGCAGTATTTT. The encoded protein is CATSGQNTNTQYF.

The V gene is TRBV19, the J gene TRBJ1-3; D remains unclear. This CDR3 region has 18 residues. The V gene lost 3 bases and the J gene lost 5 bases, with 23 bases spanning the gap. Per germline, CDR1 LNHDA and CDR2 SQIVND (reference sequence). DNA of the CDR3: TGTGCCAGTAGTATTCCCGGCAGAAAGCGAGATGTCAGAAACACCATATATTTT. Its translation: CASSIPGRKRDVRNTIYF.

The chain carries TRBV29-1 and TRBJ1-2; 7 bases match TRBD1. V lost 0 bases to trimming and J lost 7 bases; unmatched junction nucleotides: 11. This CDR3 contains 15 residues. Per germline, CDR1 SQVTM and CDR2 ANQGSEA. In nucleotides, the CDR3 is TGCAGCGTTGAAGATGGAACAGGGGTCGGAGCTGGCTACACCTTC. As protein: CSVEDGTGVGAGYTF.

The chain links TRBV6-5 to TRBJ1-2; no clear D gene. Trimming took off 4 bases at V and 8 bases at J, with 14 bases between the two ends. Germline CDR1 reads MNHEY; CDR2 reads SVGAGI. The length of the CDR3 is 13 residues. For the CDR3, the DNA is TGTGCCAGCAGTTTCGAGACTCTCCGAGGCTACACCTTC. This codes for CASSFETLRGYTF.

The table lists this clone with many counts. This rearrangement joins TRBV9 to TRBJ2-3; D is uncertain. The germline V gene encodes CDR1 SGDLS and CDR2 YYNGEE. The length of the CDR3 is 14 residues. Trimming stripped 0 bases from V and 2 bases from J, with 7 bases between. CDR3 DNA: TGTGCCAGCAGCGTAGGTTTTAACACAGATACGCAGTATTTT. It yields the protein CASSVGFNTDTQYF. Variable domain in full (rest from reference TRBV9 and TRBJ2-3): DSGVTQTPKHLITATGQRVTLRCSPRSGDLSVYWYQQSLDQGLQFLIQYYNGEERAKGNILERFSAQQFPDLHSELNLSSLELGDSALYFCASSVGFNTDTQYFGPGTRLTVL.

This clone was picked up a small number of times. For the CDR3, the DNA is TGTGCCAGCAGTTCAGACAGGTCCCTCTCCTACGAGCAGTACTTC. It is translated as CASSSDRSLSYEQYF. The gene calls are TRBV2 and TRBJ2-7, with D tentatively TRBD1 (6 bases). Trimming stripped 5 bases from V and 0 bases from J, with 14 bases between. The CDR3 has 15 amino acids. Germline V lookup: CDR1 SNHLY, CDR2 FYNNEI. Variable domain in full (rest from reference TRBV2 and TRBJ2-7): EPEVTQTPSHQVTQMGQEVILRCVPISNHLYFYWYRQILGQKVEFLVSFYNNEISEKSEIFDDQFSVERPDGSNFTLKIRSTKLEDSAMYFCASSSDRSLSYEQYFGPGTRLTVT.

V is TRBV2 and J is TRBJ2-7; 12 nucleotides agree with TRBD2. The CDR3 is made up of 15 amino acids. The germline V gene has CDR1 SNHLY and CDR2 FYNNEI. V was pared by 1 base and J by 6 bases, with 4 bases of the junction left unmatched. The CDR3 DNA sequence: TGTGCCAGCAGTGAAGGGCCTAGCGGGGGGGCCGAGCAGTACTTC. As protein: CASSEGPSGGAEQYF.

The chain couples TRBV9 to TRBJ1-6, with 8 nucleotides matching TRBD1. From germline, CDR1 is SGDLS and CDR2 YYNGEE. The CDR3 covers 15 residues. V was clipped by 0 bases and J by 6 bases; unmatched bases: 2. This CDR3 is CASSVGDRPNSPLHF. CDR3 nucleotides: TGTGCCAGCAGCGTAGGGGACAGGCCTAATTCACCCCTCCACTTT.

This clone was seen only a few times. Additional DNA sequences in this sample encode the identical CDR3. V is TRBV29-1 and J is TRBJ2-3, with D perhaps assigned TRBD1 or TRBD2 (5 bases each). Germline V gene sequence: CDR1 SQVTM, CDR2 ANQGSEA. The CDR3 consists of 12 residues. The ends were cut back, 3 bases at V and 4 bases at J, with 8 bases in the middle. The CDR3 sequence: CSVDRGADTQYF. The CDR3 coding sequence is TGCAGCGTTGATAGAGGGGCAGATACGCAGTATTTT.

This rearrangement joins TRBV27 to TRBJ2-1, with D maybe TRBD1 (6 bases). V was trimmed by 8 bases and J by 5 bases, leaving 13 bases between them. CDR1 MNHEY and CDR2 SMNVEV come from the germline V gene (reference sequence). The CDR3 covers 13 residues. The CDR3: CASCRTANNEQFF. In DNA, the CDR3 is TGTGCCAGCTGTAGGACAGCCAACAATGAGCAGTTCTTC.

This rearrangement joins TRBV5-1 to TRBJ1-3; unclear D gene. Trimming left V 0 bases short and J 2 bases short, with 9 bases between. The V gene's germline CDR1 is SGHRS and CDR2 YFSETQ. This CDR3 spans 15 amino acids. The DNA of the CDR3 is TGCGCCAGCAGCTTGGGGGGTGCAGCTGGAAACACCATATATTTT. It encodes CASSLGGAAGNTIYF.

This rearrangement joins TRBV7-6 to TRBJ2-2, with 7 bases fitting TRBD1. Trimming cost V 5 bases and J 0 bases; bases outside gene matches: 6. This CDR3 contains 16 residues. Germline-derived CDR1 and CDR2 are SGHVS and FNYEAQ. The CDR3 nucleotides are TGTGCCAGCAGCCTTCGACAGGGTCCGAACACCGGGGAGCTGTTTTTT. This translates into CASSLRQGPNTGELFF.

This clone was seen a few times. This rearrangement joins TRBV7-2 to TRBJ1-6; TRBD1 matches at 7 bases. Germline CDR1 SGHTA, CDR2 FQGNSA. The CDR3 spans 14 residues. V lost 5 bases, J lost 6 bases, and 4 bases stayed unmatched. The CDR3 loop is CASSRQGSNSPLHF. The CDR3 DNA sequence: TGTGCCAGCAGCCGACAGGGATCTAATTCACCCCTCCACTTT.

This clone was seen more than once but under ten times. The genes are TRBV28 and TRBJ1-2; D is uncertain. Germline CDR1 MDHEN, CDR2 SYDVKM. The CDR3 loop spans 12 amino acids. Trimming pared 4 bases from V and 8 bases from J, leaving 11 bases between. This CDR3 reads CASSSQSRGYTF. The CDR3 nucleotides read TGTGCCAGCAGTTCACAGTCTCGGGGCTACACCTTC.

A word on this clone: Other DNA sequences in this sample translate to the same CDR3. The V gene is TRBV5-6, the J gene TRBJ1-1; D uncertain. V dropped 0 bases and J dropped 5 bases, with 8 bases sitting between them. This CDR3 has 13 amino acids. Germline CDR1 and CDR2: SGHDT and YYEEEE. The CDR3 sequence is CASSLAPGTEAFF. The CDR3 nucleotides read TGTGCCAGCAGCTTGGCCCCCGGGACTGAAGCTTTCTTT.